This TCR beta chain derives from a study of blood T cell repertoires in COVID-19. Study information: COVID-19 samples from acute and convalescent phases originated in the United States, Italy and Spain. T cells, B-cell-depleted T cells, or PBMCs provided the cDNA or gDNA that served as material.

As processed by the authors: Amplification of reference gene primers provided the estimated nucleated cell counts. Sequencing was performed with immunoSEQ multiplex PCR; in TCRdb, only in-frame clones are kept and a portion is missing. Clonal size and the V and J genes are those of that table, whereas D and trimming came from the DNA. This sample yields approximately 160,000 clones, of which around 90% are seen a single time; 15% to 20% belongs to the top ten. The sequencing sample was made of peripheral blood. This receptor was taken from a man in his fifties or sixties with active or convalescent COVID-19.

This CDR3 is CASSPWDRSYEQYF. Here the CDR3 DNA reads TGTGCCAGCAGTCCCTGGGACAGATCCTACGAGCAGTACTTC. The chain carries TRBV27 and TRBJ2-7, with 7 bases aligning to TRBD1. The V gene end was trimmed by 5 bases and the J gene end by 1 base; junction bases not matched to a gene: 5. CDR1 MNHEY and CDR2 SMNVEV come from the germline V gene (reference sequence). The CDR3 covers 14 residues.